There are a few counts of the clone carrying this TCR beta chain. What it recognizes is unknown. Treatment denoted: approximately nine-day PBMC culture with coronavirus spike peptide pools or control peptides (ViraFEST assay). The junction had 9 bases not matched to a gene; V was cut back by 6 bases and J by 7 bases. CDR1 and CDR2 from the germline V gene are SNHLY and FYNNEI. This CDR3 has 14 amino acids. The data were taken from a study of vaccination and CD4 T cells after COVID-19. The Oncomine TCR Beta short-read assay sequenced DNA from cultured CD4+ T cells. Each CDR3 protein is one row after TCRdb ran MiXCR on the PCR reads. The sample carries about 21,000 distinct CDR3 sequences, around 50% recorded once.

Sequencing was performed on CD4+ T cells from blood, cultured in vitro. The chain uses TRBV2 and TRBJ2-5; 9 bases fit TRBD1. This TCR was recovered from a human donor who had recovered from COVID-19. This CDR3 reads CASRAGTGSGTQYF. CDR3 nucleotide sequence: TGTGCCAGCAGGGCCGGGACAGGGAGTGGGACCCAGTACTTC.